The 6 T cell receptor beta chains below all came from one sample that was sequenced in a study of T cell clonotyping in hematopoietic cell transplantation. Libraries were prepared by immunoSEQ multiplex PCR; TCRdb keeps only in-frame clonotypes and omits some of them. In the table there are about 6,800 clones, 80% to 90% of which are singletons. Time point specified: recipient sample about 28 days before transplant, after cytoreduction. The sample was peripheral blood mononuclear cells, taken before stem cell transplant. Source of these receptors: a man aged 30 to 45 with acute myeloid leukemia. Some clones in this sample may be carry-over from other donors' samples.

The gene calls are TRBV2 and TRBJ2-5; TRBD1 agrees at 7 bases. The CDR3 has 19 residues. From germline, CDR1 is SNHLY and CDR2 FYNNEI. Trimming removed 5 bases from V and 2 bases from J; junction bases left unmatched: 20. The chain's CDR3 is CASSTVRITVGQIQETQYF. DNA for the CDR3: TGTGCCAGCAGTACCGTGAGGATTACCGTGGGACAGATACAAGAGACCCAGTACTTC.

The CDR3 spells CASSDRRNYEQYF. The CDR3 nucleotides are TGTGCCAGCAGTGACCGGAGAAACTACGAGCAGTACTTC. The rearrangement uses TRBV28 and TRBJ2-7; D unresolved. The CDR3 sequence is 13 residues long. Trimming removed 5 bases from V and 3 bases from J, with 11 bases in between. CDR1 and CDR2 (germline): MDHEN, SYDVKM.

This chain uses TRBV30 with TRBJ1-2; tentatively, D is TRBD1 (6 bases). Germline lookup yields CDR1 GTSNPN and CDR2 SVGIG (reference sequence). V was trimmed by 3 bases and J by 4 bases, leaving 21 bases between them. The CDR3 has 16 amino acids. CDR3 DNA sequence: TGTGCCTGGAGCCCTCTAAGGGGGGCGTCGAGCTATGGCTACACCTTC. This encodes CAWSPLRGASSYGYTF.

This sequence joins TRBV6-5 and TRBJ2-2, with 7 bases aligning to TRBD2. CDR3 size: 15 residues. Trimming cost V 5 bases and J 6 bases; bases outside gene matches: 9. Germline loops: CDR1 MNHEY, CDR2 SVGAGI. This CDR3 is CASSLGLVPSGELFF. In DNA, the CDR3 is TGTGCCAGCAGTCTCGGACTAGTACCCTCCGGGGAGCTGTTTTTT.

This rearrangement joins TRBV11-2 to TRBJ2-7, with D perhaps TRBD1 (6 bases). Germline CDR1 and CDR2: SGHAT and FQNNGV. The CDR3 sequence is 15 residues long. V dropped 6 bases and J dropped 0 bases, with 15 bases sitting between them. Here the CDR3 DNA reads TGTGCCAGCAGTGCGCGCGCGACAGGCTCCTACGAGCAGTACTTC. Translated, it gives CASSARATGSYEQYF.

The chain links TRBV7-2 to TRBJ2-7, with D possibly TRBD2 on 5 matching bases. The CDR3 has 16 residues. The V end was cut by 5 bases, the J end by 1 base, with 18 bases between. Germline loops: CDR1 SGHTA, CDR2 FQGNSA. CDR3 sequence (DNA): TGTGCCAGCAGCATCCCGCTAGCCGGCCTTTCCTACGAGCAGTACTTC. This translates into CASSIPLAGLSYEQYF.